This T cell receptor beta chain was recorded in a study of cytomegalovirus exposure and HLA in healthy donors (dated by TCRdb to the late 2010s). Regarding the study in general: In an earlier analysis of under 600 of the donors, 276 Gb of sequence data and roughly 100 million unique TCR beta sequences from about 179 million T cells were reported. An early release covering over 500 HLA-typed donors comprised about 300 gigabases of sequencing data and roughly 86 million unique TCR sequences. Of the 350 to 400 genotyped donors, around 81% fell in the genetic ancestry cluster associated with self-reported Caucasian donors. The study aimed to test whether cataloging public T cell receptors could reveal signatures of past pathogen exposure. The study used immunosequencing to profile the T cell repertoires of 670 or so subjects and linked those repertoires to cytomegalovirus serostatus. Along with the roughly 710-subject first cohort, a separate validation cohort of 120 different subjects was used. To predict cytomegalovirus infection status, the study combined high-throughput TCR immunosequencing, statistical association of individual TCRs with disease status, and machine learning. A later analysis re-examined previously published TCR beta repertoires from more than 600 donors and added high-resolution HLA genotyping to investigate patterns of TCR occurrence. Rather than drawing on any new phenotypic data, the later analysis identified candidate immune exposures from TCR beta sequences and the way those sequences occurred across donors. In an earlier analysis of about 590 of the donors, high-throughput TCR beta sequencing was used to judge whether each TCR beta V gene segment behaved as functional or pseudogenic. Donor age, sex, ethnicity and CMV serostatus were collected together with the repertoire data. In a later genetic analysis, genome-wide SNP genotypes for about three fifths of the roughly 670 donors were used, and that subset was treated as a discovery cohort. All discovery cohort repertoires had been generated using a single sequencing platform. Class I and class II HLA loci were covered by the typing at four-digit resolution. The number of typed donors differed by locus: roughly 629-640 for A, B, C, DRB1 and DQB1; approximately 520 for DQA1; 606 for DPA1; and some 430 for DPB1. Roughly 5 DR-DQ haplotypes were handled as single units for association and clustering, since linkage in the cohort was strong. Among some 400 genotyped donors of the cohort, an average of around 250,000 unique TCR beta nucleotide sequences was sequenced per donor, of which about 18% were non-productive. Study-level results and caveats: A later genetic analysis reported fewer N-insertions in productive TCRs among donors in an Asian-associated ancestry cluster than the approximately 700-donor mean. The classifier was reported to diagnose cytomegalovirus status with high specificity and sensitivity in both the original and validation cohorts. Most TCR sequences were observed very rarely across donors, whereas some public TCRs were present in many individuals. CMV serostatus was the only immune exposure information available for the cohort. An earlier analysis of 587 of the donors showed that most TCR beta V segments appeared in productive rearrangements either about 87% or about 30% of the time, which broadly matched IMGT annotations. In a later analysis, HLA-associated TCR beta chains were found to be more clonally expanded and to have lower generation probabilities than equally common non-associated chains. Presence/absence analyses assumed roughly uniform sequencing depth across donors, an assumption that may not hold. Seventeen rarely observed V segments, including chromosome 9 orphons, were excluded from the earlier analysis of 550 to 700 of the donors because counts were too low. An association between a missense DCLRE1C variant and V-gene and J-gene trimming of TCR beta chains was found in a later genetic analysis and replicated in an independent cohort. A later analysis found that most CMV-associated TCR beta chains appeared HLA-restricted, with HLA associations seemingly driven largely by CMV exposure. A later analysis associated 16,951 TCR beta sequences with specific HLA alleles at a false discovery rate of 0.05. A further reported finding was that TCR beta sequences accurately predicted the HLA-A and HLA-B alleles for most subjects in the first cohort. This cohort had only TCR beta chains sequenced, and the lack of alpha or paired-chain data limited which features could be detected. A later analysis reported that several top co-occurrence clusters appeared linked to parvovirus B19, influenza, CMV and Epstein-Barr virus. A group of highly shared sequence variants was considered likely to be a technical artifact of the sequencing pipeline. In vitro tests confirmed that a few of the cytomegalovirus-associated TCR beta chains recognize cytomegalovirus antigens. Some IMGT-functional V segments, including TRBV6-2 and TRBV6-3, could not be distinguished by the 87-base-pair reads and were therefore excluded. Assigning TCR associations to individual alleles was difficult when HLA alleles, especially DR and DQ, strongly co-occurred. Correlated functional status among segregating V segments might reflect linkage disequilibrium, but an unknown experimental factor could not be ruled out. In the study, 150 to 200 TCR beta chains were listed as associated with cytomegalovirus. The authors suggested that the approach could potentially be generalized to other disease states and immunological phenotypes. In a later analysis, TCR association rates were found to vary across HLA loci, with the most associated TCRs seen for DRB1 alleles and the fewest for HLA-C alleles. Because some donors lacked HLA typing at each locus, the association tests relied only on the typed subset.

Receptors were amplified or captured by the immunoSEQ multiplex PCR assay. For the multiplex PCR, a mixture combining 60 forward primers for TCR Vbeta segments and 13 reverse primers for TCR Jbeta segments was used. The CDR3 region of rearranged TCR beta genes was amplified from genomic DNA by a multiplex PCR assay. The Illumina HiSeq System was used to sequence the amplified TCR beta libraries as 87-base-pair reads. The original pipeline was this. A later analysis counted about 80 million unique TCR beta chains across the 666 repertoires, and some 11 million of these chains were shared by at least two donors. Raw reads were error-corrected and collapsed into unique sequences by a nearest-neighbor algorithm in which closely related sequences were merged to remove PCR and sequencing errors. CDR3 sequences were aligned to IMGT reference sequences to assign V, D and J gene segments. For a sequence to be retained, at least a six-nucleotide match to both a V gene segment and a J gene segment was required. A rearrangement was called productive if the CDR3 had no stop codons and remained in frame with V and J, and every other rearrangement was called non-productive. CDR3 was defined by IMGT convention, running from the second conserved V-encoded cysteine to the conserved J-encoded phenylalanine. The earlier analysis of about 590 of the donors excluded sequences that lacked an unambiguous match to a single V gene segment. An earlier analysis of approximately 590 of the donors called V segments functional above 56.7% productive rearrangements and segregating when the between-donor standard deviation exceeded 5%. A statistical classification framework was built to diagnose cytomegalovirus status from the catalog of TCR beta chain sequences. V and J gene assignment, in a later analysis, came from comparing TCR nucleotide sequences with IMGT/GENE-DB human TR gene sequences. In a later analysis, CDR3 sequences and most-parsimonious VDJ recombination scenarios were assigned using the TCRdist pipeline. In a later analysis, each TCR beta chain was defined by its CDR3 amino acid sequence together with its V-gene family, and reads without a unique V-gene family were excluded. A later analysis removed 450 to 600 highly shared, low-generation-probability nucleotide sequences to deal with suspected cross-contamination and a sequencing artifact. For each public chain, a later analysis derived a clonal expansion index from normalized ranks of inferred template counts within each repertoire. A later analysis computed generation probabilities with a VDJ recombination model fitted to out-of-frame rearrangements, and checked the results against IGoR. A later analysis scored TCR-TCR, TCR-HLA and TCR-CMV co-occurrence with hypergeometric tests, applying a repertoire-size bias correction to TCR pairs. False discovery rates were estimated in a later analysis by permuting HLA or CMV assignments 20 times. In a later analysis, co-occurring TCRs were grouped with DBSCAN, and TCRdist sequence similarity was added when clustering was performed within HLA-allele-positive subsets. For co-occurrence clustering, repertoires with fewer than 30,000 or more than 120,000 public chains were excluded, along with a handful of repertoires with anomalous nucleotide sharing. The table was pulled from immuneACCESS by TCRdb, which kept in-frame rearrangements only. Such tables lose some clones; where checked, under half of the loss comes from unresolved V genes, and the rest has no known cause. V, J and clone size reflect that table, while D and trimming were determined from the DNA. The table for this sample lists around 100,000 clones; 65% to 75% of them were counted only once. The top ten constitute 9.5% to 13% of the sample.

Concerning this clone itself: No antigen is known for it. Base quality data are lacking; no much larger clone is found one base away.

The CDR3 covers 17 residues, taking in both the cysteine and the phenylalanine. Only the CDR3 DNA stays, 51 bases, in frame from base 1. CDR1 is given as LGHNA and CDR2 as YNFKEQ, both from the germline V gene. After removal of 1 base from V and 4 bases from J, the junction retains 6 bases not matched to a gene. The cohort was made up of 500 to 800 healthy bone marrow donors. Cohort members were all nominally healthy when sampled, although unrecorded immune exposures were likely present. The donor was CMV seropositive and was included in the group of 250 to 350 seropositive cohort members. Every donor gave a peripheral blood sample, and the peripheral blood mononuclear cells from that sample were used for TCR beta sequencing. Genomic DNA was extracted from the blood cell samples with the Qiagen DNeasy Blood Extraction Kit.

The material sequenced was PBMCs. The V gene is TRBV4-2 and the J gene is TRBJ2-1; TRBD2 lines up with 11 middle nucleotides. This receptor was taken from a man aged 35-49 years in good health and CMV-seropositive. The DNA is TGTGCCAGCAGCCAAGGTCGAGGGACTAGCGGATACAATGAGCAGTTCTTC. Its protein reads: CASSQGRGTSGYNEQFF.